This TCR beta chain was recorded in a study of OX40 agonist ivuxolimab in advanced cancers. Context from the whole study: Ivuxolimab was an agonistic, fully human IgG2 monoclonal antibody directed against OX40 (CD134), a costimulatory receptor. Intravenous ivuxolimab was administered to patients every 2 weeks at six dose levels: 0.01, 0.1, 0.3, 1.5, 3 and 10 mg/kg. Among the approximately 54 dose-escalation patients, about 20 had hepatocellular carcinoma, approximately 15 melanoma, 9 renal cell carcinoma and 9 head and neck cancer. In the dose-escalation cohort, 75% to 85% of patients were male, and the mean age was around 60 years with a range of 23 to 79. Patients were allowed to have had prior anti-PD-1, anti-PD-L1 or anti-CTLA-4 therapy, and approximately 40% of the dose-escalation patients had been treated with checkpoint inhibitors. Partial responses occurred in three dose-escalation patients: two with cutaneous melanoma and one with hepatocellular carcinoma. Peripheral TCRbeta sequencing was intended to test whether TCR sequence diversity was altered and clonal T-cell expansion was caused by ivuxolimab. The paper covers the monotherapy dose-escalation part of the phase I ivuxolimab trial, which included N of about 50 patients. The paper's findings and limits, for the study overall: At doses of 0.1 to 3.0 mg/kg, clonal expansion of both CD4+ and CD8+ T cells in blood was seen between baseline and week 6. In partial responders in the 0.1-3.0 mg/kg groups, normalized peripheral clonal expansion was found to be among the lowest, especially among CD8+ T cells. Antigen specificity was not determined for the clonally expanded peripheral T cells. Low levels of normalized T-cell clonal expansion were also shown by some nonresponding patients. After ivuxolimab, more expanded clones were found on average in CD8+ T cells than in CD4+ T cells.

To sequence the TCRbeta CDR3 region, genomic DNA was isolated from the sorted cells. The immunoSEQ Assay was used for sequencing of TCRbeta CDR3 regions. Drawn from immuneACCESS, this table holds only the in-frame rearrangements with V and J called that TCRdb kept. Clones are partly lost; checked studies trace under half to an unresolved V gene and leave the rest unexplained. This sample has 60,000 to 75,000 clones in its table, and around 88% of those were observed once. The top ten hold around 0.79% of the sample. Trimming takes 4 bases from V and 2 bases from J, and the germline ends sit 14 bases apart. Taken from cysteine to phenylalanine, the CDR3 has 15 residues. The sequence is cut down to CDR3 DNA, 45 bases in frame from base 1. CDR1 is given as SGHRS and CDR2 as YFSETQ, both from the germline V gene. Concerning this clone: No antigen is known for it. The input lacks base qualities; no much larger clone sits a single base away.

Patients with a history of autoimmune disease or receiving systemic immunosuppression were excluded from the trial. Peripheral blood for TCR sequencing was collected from all dose cohorts at baseline, on cycle 4 day 1, and on cycle 7 day 1. The samples were taken from a phase I, first-in-human, multicenter, open-label dose-escalation trial of ivuxolimab. Adults with locally advanced or metastatic melanoma, renal cell carcinoma, hepatocellular carcinoma or head and neck squamous cell carcinoma were enrolled in the trial. CD4+ and CD8+ T cells were sorted separately from peripheral blood before TCR sequencing.

The receptor was derived from an adult with an advanced solid tumor such as melanoma, head and neck, liver or kidney cancer. The chain couples TRBV5-1 to TRBJ2-3; the D gene cannot be named for sure. This specimen consisted of CD4+ or CD8+ T cells sorted from blood, obtained in a trial of the OX40 agonist ivuxolimab. The DNA is TGCGCCAGCAGCCTGGCCATGGGTTCCACAGATACGCAGTATTTT. Its translation is CASSLAMGSTDTQYF.